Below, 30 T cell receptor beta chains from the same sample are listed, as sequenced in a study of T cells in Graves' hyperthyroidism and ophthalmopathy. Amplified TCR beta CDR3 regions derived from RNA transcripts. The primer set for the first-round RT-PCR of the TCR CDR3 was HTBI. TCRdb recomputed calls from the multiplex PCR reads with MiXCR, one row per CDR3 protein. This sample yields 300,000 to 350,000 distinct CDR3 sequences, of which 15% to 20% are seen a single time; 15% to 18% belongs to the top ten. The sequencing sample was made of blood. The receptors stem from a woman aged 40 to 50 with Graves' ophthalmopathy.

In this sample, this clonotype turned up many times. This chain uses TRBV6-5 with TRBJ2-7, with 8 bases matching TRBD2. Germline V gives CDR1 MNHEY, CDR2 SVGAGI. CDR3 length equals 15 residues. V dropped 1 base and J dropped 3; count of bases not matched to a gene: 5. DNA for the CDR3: TGTGCCAGCAGTTACTTTAACGGGAGGGGCTACGAGCAGTACTTC. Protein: CASSYFNGRGYEQYF.

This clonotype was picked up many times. The DNA for the CDR3 is TGTGCCACCAGCAGAAGGTCGGGTAAGGGGTCCTACAATGAGCAGTTCTTC. Translation gives CATSRRSGKGSYNEQFF. The chain carries TRBV15 and TRBJ2-1; D possibly corresponds to TRBD1 (5 bases). Germline-derived CDR1 and CDR2 are LNHNV and YYDKDF (reference sequence). Trimming left V 2 bases short and J 1 base short, with 15 bases between. The CDR3 runs 17 residues.

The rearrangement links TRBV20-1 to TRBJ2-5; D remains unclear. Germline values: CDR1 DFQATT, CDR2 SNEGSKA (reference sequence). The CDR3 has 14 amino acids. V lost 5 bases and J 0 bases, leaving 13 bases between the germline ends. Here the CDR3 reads CSALGSLYQETQYF. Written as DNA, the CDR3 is TGCAGTGCTCTTGGCTCACTCTACCAAGAGACCCAGTACTTC.

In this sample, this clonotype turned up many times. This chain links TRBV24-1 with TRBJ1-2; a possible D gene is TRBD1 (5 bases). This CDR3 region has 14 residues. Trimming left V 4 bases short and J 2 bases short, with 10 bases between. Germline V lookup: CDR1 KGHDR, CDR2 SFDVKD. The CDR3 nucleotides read TGTGCCACCAGTGACCCCGGGGCAAACTATGGCTACACCTTC. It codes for CATSDPGANYGYTF.

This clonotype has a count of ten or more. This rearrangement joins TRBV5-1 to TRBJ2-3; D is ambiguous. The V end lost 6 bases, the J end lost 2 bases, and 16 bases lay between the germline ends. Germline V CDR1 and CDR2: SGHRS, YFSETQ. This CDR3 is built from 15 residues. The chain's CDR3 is CASKEGPTPTDTQYF. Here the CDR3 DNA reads TGCGCCAGCAAGGAAGGTCCTACCCCCACAGATACGCAGTATTTT. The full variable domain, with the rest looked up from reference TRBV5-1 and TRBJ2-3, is KAGVTQTPRYLIKTRGQQVTLSCSPISGHRSVSWYQQTPGQGLQFLFEYFSETQRNKGNFPGRFSGRQFSNSRSEMNVSTLELGDSALYLCASKEGPTPTDTQYFGPGTRLTVL.

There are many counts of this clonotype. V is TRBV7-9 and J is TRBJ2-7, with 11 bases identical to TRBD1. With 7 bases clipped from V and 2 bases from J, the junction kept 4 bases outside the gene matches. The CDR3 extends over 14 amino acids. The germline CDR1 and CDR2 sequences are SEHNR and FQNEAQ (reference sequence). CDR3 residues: CASTPGQGAYEQYF. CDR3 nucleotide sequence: TGTGCCAGCACCCCGGGACAGGGGGCCTACGAGCAGTACTTC.

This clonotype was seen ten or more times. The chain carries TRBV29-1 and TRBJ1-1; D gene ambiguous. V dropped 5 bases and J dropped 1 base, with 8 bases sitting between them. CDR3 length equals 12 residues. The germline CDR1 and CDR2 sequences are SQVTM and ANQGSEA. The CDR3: CSVLPGNTEAFF. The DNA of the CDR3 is TGCAGCGTTTTACCCGGGAACACTGAAGCTTTCTTT.

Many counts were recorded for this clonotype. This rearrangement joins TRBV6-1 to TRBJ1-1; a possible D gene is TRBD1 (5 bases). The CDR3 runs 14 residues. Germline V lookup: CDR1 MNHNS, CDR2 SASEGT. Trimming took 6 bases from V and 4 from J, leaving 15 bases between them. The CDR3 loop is CASSGGATSTEAFF. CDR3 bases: TGTGCCAGCAGCGGCGGGGCGACGAGCACTGAAGCTTTCTTT.

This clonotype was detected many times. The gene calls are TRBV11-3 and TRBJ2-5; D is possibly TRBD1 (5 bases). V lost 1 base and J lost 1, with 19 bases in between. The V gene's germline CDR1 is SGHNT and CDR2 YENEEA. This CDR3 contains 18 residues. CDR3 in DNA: TGTGCCAGCAGCTTAGTGTCGTGGGGCGCGGCGATCCAAGAGACCCAGTACTTC. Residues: CASSLVSWGAAIQETQYF. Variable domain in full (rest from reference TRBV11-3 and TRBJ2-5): EAGVVQSPRYKIIEKKQPVAFWCNPISGHNTLYWYLQNLGQGPELLIRYENEEAVDDSQLPKDRFSAERLKGVDSTLKIQPAELGDSAVYLCASSLVSWGAAIQETQYFGPGTRLLVL.

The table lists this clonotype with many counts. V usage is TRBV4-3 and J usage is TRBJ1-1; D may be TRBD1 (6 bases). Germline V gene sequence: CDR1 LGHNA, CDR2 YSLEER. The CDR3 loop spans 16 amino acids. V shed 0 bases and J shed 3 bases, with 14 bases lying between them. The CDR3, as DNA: TGCGCCAGCAGCCAAGAGAGTCAGGGGCTGGACACTGAAGCTTTCTTT. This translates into CASSQESQGLDTEAFF.

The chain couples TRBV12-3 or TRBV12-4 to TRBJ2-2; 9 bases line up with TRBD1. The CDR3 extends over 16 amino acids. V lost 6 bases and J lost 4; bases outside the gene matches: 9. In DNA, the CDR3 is TGTGCCAGCAGCCGAACCGGGACAGGGACCACCGGGGAGCTGTTTTTT. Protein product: CASSRTGTGTTGELFF.

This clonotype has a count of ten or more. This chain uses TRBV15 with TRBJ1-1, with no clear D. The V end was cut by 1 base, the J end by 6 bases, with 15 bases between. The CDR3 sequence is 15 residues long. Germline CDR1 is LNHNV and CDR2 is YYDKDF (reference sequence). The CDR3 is CATSRGVAANSEAFF. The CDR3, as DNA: TGTGCCACCAGCAGAGGGGTGGCTGCCAACTCTGAAGCTTTCTTT. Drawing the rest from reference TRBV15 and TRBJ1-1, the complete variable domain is DAMVIQNPRYQVTQFGKPVTLSCSQTLNHNVMYWYQQKSSQAPKLLFHYYDKDFNNEADTPDNFQSRRPNTSFCFLDIRSPGLGDTAMYLCATSRGVAANSEAFFGQGTRLTVV.

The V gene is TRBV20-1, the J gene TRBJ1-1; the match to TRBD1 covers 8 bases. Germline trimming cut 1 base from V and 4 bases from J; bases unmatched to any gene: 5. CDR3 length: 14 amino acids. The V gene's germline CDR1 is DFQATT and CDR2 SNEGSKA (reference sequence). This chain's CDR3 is CSARAKQGGTEAFF. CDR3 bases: TGCAGTGCTAGAGCCAAACAGGGGGGCACTGAAGCTTTCTTT.

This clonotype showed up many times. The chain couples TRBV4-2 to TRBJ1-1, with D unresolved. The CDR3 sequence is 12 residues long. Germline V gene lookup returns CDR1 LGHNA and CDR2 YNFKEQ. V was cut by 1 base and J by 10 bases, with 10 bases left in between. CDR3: CASSQGGTVAFF. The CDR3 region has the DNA TGTGCCAGCAGCCAAGGCGGCACGGTAGCTTTCTTT.

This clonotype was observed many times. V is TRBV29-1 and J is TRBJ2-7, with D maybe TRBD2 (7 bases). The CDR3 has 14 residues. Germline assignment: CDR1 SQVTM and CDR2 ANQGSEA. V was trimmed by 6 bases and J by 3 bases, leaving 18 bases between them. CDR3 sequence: CSVGRGGVDYEQYF. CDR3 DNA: TGCAGCGTAGGACGAGGGGGGGTAGACTACGAGCAGTACTTC.

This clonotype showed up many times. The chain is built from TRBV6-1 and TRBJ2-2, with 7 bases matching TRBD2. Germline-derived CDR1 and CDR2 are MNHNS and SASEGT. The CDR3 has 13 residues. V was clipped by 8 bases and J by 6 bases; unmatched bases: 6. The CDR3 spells CASGRERAGELFF. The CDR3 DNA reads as TGTGCCAGCGGGCGGGAGAGGGCCGGGGAGCTGTTTTTT.

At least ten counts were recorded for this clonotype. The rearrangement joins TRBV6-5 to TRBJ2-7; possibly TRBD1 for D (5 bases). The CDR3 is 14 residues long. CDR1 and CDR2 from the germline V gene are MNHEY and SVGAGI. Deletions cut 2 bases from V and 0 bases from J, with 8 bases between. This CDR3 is CASSYSRDSYEQYF. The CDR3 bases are TGTGCCAGCAGTTACAGCAGGGACTCCTACGAGCAGTACTTC.

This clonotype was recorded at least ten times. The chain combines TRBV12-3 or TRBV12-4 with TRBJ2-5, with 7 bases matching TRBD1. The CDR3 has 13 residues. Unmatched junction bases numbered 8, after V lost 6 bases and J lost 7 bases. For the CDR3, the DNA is TGTGCCAGCAGGCAGGACCGGACAGGGACCCAGTACTTC. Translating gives CASRQDRTGTQYF.

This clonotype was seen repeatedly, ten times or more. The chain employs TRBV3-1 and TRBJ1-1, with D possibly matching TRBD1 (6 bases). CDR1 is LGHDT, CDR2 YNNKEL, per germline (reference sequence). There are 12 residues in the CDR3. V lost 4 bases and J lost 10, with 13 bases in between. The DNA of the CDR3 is TGTGCCAGCAGCCTTCGGGGGCTTGGAGCTTTCTTT. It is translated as CASSLRGLGAFF.

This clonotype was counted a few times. The CDR3, as DNA: TGTGCCAGCAGTTCACGGGACAGGGGGCGTCATGAGCAGTTCTTC. It specifies CASSSRDRGRHEQFF. The chain joins TRBV6-5 to TRBJ2-1, with 12 bases matching TRBD1. CDR3 size: 15 residues. CDR1 and CDR2 from the germline V gene are MNHEY and SVGAGI. After removal of 4 bases from V and 8 bases from J, the junction contained 6 bases not matched to a gene.

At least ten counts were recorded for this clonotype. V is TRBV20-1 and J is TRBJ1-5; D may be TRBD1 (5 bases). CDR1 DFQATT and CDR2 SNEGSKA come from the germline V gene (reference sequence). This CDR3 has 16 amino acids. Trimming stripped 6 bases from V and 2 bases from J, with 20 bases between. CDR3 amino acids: CSAPGWGGEGNQPQHF. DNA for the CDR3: TGCAGTGCCCCTGGCTGGGGGGGTGAGGGCAATCAGCCCCAGCATTTT.

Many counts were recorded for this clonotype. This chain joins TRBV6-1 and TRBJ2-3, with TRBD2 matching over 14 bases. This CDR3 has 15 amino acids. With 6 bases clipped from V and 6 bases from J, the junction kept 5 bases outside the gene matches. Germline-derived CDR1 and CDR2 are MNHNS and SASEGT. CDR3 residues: CASRPGTSGSDTQYF. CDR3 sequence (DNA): TGTGCCAGCAGACCCGGGACTAGCGGGAGCGATACGCAGTATTTT.

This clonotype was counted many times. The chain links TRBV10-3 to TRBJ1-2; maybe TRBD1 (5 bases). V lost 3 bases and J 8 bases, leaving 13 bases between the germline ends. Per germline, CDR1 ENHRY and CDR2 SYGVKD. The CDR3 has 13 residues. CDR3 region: CAISEGAGNGYTF. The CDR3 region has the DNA TGTGCCATCAGTGAAGGAGCAGGGAACGGCTACACCTTC.

In DNA, the CDR3 is TGCAGCGTTGCAGGCAGGGGAGAGCAGTACTTC. Amino acid sequence: CSVAGRGEQYF. The chain has TRBV29-1 and TRBJ2-7; TRBD1 is a possible D gene (6 bases). Germline V gene data show CDR1 as SQVTM and CDR2 as ANQGSEA. The CDR3 runs to 11 residues. V lost 4 bases and J lost 7, with 11 bases in between.

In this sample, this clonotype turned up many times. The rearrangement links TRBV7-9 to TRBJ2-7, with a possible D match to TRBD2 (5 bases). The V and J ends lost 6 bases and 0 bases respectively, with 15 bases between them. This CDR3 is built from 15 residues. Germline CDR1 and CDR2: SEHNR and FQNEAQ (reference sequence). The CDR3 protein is CASRGFRGSSYEQYF. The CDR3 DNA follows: TGTGCCAGCAGGGGGTTCCGGGGTAGCTCCTACGAGCAGTACTTC.

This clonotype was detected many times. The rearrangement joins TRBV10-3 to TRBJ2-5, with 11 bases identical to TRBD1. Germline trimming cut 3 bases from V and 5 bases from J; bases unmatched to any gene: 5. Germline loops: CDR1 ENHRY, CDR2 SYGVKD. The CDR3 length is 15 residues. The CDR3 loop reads CAISEWTGGQETQYF. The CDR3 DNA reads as TGTGCCATCAGTGAATGGACAGGGGGCCAGGAGACCCAGTACTTC.

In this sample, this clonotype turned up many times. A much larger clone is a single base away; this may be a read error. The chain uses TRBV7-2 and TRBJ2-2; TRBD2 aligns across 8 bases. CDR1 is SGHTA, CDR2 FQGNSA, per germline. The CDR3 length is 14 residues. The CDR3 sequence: CASRIGGATGEPFF. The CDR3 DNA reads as TGTGCCAGCAGGATCGGGGGGGCGACCGGGGAGCCGTTTTTT.

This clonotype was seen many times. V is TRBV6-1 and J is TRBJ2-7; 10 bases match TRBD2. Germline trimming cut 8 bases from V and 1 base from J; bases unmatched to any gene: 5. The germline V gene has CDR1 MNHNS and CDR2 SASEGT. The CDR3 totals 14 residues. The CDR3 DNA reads TGTGCCAGCCAGCCACTAGCGGGATCCTACGAGCAGTACTTC. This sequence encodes CASQPLAGSYEQYF.

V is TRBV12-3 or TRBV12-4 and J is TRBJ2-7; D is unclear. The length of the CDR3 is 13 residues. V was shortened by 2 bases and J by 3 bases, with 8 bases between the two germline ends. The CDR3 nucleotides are TGTGCCAGCAGTTTACGCAACGGCTACGAGCAGTACTTC. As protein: CASSLRNGYEQYF.

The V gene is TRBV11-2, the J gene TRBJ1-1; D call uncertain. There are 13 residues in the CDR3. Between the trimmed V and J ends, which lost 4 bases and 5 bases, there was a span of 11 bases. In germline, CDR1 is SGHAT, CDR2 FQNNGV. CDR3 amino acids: CASSSPRGTEAFF. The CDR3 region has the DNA TGTGCCAGCAGCTCCCCCCGAGGTACTGAAGCTTTCTTT. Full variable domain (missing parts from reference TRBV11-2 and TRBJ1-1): EAGVAQSPRYKIIEKRQSVAFWCNPISGHATLYWYQQILGQGPKLLIQFQNNGVVDDSQLPKDRFSAERLKGVDSTLKIQPAKLEDSAVYLCASSSPRGTEAFFGQGTRLTVV.